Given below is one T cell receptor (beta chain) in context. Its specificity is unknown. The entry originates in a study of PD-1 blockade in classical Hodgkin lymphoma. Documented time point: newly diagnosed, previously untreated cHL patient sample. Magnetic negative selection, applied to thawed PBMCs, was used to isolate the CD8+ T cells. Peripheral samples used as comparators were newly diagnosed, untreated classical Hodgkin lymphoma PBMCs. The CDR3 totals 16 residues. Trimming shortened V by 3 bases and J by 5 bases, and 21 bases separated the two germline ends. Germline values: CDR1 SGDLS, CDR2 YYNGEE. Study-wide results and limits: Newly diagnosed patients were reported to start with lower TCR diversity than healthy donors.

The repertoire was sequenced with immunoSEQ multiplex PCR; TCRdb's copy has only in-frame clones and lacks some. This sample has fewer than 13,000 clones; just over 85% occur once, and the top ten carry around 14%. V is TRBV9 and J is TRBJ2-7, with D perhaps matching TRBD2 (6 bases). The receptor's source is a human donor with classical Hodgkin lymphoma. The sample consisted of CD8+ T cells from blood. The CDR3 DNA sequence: TGTGCCAGCAGCGGGGCCCAGGGAGGAGGGTTTAACGAGCAGTACTTC. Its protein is CASSGAQGGGFNEQYF.